Listed below are T cell receptor beta chains from one sample, sequenced in a study of T cell responses to AZD1222 COVID-19 vaccine. Libraries were prepared by immunoSEQ multiplex PCR; TCRdb keeps only in-frame clonotypes and omits some of them. The sample lists nearly 110,000 clones, about nine tenths occurring once. The sequencing used peripheral blood, collected 28 days after the second AZD1222 dose. The receptors shown here come from an adult who received the AZD1222 COVID-19 vaccine. Both conserved end residues are part of each CDR3. D genes are given only for firm matches. Size is stated for part of the rows, as once, few or many counts, or as a class when the clone is expanded.

clone size,D gene,V gene,J gene,CDR3 DNA,CDR3 protein
-,-,TRBV19,TRBJ2-6,TGTGCCAGTAGGTCGGACAGACTTCGCTCTGGGGCCAACGTCCTGACTTTC,CASRSDRLRSGANVLTF
-,-,TRBV21-1,TRBJ2-2,TGTGCCAGCAGCAAAATGGGGTCCCCCGGGGAGCTGTTTTTT,CASSKMGSPGELFF
-,-,TRBV3-1/TRBV3-2,TRBJ1-1,TGTGCCAGCAGCCAAGGGGGGGTCGCTGAAGCTTTCTTT,CASSQGGVAEAFF
-,TRBD2,TRBV4-3,TRBJ2-1,TGCGCCAGCAGCCAAAATAGCGGGGGGACATACAATGAGCAGTTCTTC,CASSQNSGGTYNEQFF
-,-,TRBV27,TRBJ1-2,TGTGCCAGCAGTTTATATCCAGGGGCTGGAACTAACTATGGCTACACCTTC,CASSLYPGAGTNYGYTF
-,-,TRBV7-9,TRBJ2-6,TGTGCCAGCAGCTTAGATGGCCAAGCTGGGGCCAACGTCCTGACTTTC,CASSLDGQAGANVLTF
-,-,TRBV7-8,TRBJ2-7,TGTGCCAGCAGCTTGATACAGGCTTACGAGCAGTACTTC,CASSLIQAYEQYF
-,-,TRBV6-2/TRBV6-3,TRBJ1-1,TGTGCCAGCAGTCCCCTTTGGGGGACGGGACTGAACACTGAAGCTTTCTTT,CASSPLWGTGLNTEAFF
-,-,TRBV6-5,TRBJ2-1,TGTGCCAGCGGGGTCGGGGGCCGTAGCAATGAGCAGTTCTTC,CASGVGGRSNEQFF
-,-,TRBV2,TRBJ1-2,TGTGCCAGCAGTGCTGACAGTGCCTATGGCTACACCTTC,CASSADSAYGYTF
-,TRBD2,TRBV7-2,TRBJ2-3,TGTGCCAGCAGCCAACGACTAGCGGGGACCACAGATACGCAGTATTTT,CASSQRLAGTTDTQYF
-,-,TRBV7-6,TRBJ2-1,TGTGCCAGCAGCTTAGTGTCCCGGGGAAGCTACAATGAGCAGTTCTTC,CASSLVSRGSYNEQFF
-,-,TRBV11-2,TRBJ2-7,TGTGCCAGCAGCGGGCCGGGCGACGAGCAGTACTTC,CASSGPGDEQYF
-,-,TRBV29-1,TRBJ1-2,TGCAGCGTTGAAGAGAATAAGGGGCAGTACACCTTC,CSVEENKGQYTF
-,TRBD1,TRBV6-5,TRBJ1-2,TGTGCCAGCAGGGGACAGGGGGCCTATGGCTACACCTTC,CASRGQGAYGYTF
-,-,TRBV4-1,TRBJ1-3,TGCGCCAGCAGCCAAGATGAGGGCCCTACACGCTTCGACACCATATATTTT,CASSQDEGPTRFDTIYF
-,-,TRBV12-5,TRBJ1-2,TGTGCTAGTGGTTTGACCCAAGGGGAAGGACAGAGGAACTATGGCTACACCTTC,CASGLTQGEGQRNYGYTF
-,-,TRBV29-1,TRBJ2-6,TGCAGCGTTGCGGTCTCTGGGGCCAACGTCCTGACTTTC,CSVAVSGANVLTF
-,TRBD2,TRBV3-1/TRBV3-2,TRBJ2-3,TGTGCCAGCAGCCAAGAGTGGGGGGGGTCTAACACAGATACGCAGTATTTT,CASSQEWGGSNTDTQYF
-,-,TRBV11-1,TRBJ2-7,TGTGCCAGCAGCGCAGAGGGGAACCCTTCCTACGAGCAGTACTTC,CASSAEGNPSYEQYF
-,TRBD1,TRBV5-6,TRBJ2-1,TGTGCCAGCAGCTTGTCGGGACAGGGAATCAATGAGCAGTTCTTC,CASSLSGQGINEQFF
-,-,TRBV28,TRBJ1-2,TGTGCCAGCAGTTTAGGTCAATATGGCTACACCTTC,CASSLGQYGYTF
-,-,TRBV27,TRBJ2-7,TGTGCCAGCAGTCCCGGGGGTACTACCTACGAGCAGTACTTC,CASSPGGTTYEQYF
few,TRBD2,TRBV14,TRBJ2-7,TGTGCCAGCAGTACGATCACGGGGGGGCCCCACGAGCAGTACTTC,CASSTITGGPHEQYF
-,-,TRBV4-1,TRBJ1-4,TGCGCCAGCAGCCAATGGGGCCCGGTTCCTGGGTCTAATGAAAAACTGTTTTTT,CASSQWGPVPGSNEKLFF
-,-,TRBV2,TRBJ1-4,TGTGCCAGCAGTGGACAGTTAAATGAAAAACTGTTTTTT,CASSGQLNEKLFF
-,-,TRBV19,TRBJ1-2,TGTGCCAGTAAGCTGTCCGCCGGCTATGGCTACACCTTC,CASKLSAGYGYTF
-,-,TRBV9,TRBJ2-5,TGTGCCAGCAGCGTAGCGGAGACCCAGTACTTC,CASSVAETQYF
-,TRBD1,TRBV7-3,TRBJ1-6,TGTGCCAGCAGCTCGCAAGGGACAGGGAATTCACCCCTCCACTTT,CASSSQGTGNSPLHF
once,-,TRBV30,TRBJ1-5,TGTGCCTGGAGTCCCGGAGGGCAGCCCCAGCATTTT,CAWSPGGQPQHF
-,TRBD1,TRBV24-1,TRBJ1-4,TGTGCCACCAGTGATGGGGGGACAGGATCTGAAAAACTGTTTTTT,CATSDGGTGSEKLFF